This T cell receptor beta chain derives from a study of cytomegalovirus exposure and HLA in healthy donors (dated by TCRdb to between 2016 and 2019). Study-level background: An earlier analysis of about 530 of the donors reported under 300 Gb of sequence data and around 120 million unique TCR beta sequences obtained from approximately 180 million T cells. The study profiled the T cell repertoires of 500 to 800 subjects by immunosequencing and related them to cytomegalovirus serostatus. The later analysis used no new phenotypic data to find candidate immune exposures, relying instead on TCR beta sequences and their occurrence across donors. Both class I and class II loci were covered by HLA typing, at four-digit resolution. Donor age, sex, ethnicity and CMV serostatus were compiled together with the repertoire data. A separate validation cohort of roughly 110 different subjects was used in addition to the roughly 700-subject first cohort. A later genetic analysis took genome-wide SNP genotypes for about three fifths of the roughly 700 donors and used that subset as a discovery cohort. Because of strong linkage in the cohort, roughly five DR-DQ haplotypes were treated as single units for association and clustering. Roughly 300 gigabases of sequencing data and 75 million to 85 million unique TCR sequences made up an early release that covered about 640 HLA-typed donors. Among 398 genotyped donors of the cohort, an average of approximately 240,000 unique TCR beta nucleotide sequences was sequenced per donor, of which approximately 18% were non-productive. To predict cytomegalovirus infection status, the study combined high-throughput TCR immunosequencing, statistical association of individual TCRs with disease status, and machine learning. The genetic ancestry cluster associated with self-reported Caucasian donors included about four fifths of the roughly 400 genotyped donors. Every discovery cohort repertoire had been produced on one sequencing platform. To study patterns of TCR occurrence, a later analysis re-analyzed previously published TCR beta repertoires from around 670 donors and added high-resolution HLA genotyping. The study aimed to test whether cataloging public T cell receptors could reveal signatures of past pathogen exposure. An earlier analysis of 587 of the donors applied high-throughput TCR beta sequencing to assess whether each TCR beta V gene segment acted as functional or pseudogenic. Typing coverage differed by locus: A, B, C, DRB1 and DQB1 were typed in roughly 629-640 donors, DQA1 in 522, DPA1 in nearly 610, and DPB1 in 450 to 490. Points the paper makes about the study in general: An association between a missense DCLRE1C variant and V-gene and J-gene trimming of TCR beta chains was found in a later genetic analysis and replicated in an independent cohort. Linkage disequilibrium might explain the correlated functional status among segregating V segments, but an unknown experimental factor could not be excluded. Because the 87-base-pair reads could not distinguish some IMGT-functional V segments, including TRBV6-2 and TRBV6-3, those segments were excluded. According to a later analysis, most CMV-associated TCR beta chains appeared to be HLA-restricted, and the HLA associations seemed to be driven largely by CMV exposure. The only immune exposure information available for the cohort was CMV serostatus. A further reported finding was that TCR beta sequences accurately predicted the HLA-A and HLA-B alleles for most subjects in the first cohort. According to the authors, the approach could potentially be generalized to other disease states and immunological phenotypes. Compared with the roughly 670-donor mean, donors in an Asian-associated ancestry cluster had fewer N-insertions in productive TCRs, according to a later genetic analysis. Compared with equally common non-associated chains, HLA-associated TCR beta chains in a later analysis were more clonally expanded and had lower generation probabilities. The cohort was sequenced for TCR beta chains only, and without alpha or paired-chain data the features that could be detected were limited. In an earlier analysis of roughly 500 of the donors, most TCR beta V segments appeared in productive rearrangements about 87% or about 30% of the time, broadly matching IMGT annotations. Several of the top co-occurrence clusters appeared to be linked to parvovirus B19, influenza, CMV and Epstein-Barr virus, according to a later analysis. Strong co-occurrence of HLA alleles, especially DR and DQ, made assigning TCR associations to individual alleles difficult. In a later analysis, TCR association rates were found to vary across HLA loci, with the most associated TCRs seen for DRB1 alleles and the fewest for HLA-C alleles. In vitro tests confirmed that a few of the cytomegalovirus-associated TCR beta chains recognize cytomegalovirus antigens. In both the original and validation cohorts, the classifier was reported to diagnose cytomegalovirus status with high specificity and sensitivity. Sequencing depth was assumed to be roughly uniform across donors in the presence/absence analyses, though that assumption may not hold. A group of highly shared sequence variants was considered likely to be a technical artifact of the sequencing pipeline. Most TCR sequences were seen in very few donors, while some public TCRs were found in many individuals. Because HLA typing was unavailable for some donors at each locus, only the typed subset was used in association tests. A later analysis associated 15,000 to 20,000 TCR beta sequences with specific HLA alleles at a false discovery rate of 0.05. The study gave a list of more than 150 TCR beta chains associated with cytomegalovirus. Approximately 16 rarely observed V segments, including chromosome 9 orphons, were excluded from the earlier analysis of several hundred of the donors because counts were too low.

Concerning this clone: Its specific antigen is unknown.

In total, approximately 610 healthy bone marrow donors made up the cohort. At the time of sampling, every cohort member was nominally healthy, though immune exposures that went unrecorded were likely present. The donor tested CMV seronegative and was one of the 352 seronegative cohort members. A peripheral blood sample was provided by each donor, and peripheral blood mononuclear cells were used for TCR beta sequencing. The Qiagen DNeasy Blood Extraction Kit was used to extract genomic DNA from the blood cell samples. Preparation of the library involved the immunoSEQ multiplex PCR assay. For the multiplex PCR, a mixture combining 60 forward primers for TCR Vbeta segments and 13 reverse primers for TCR Jbeta segments was used. The CDR3 region of rearranged TCR beta genes was amplified from genomic DNA with a multiplex PCR assay. The amplified TCR beta libraries were sequenced on the Illumina HiSeq System as 87-base-pair reads. For the original study's pipeline: In a later analysis, tens of millions of unique TCR beta chains were counted across the roughly 610 repertoires, and around 10 million of these chains were shared by at least two donors. To remove PCR and sequencing errors, raw reads were error-corrected and collapsed into unique sequences using a nearest-neighbor algorithm that merged closely related sequences. CDR3 sequences were aligned to IMGT reference sequences to assign V, D and J gene segments. For a sequence to be retained, a match of at least six nucleotides to both a V gene segment and a J gene segment was required. Rearrangements were classified as productive when the CDR3 lacked stop codons and remained in frame with V and J, and all other rearrangements were classified as non-productive. CDR3 was defined according to IMGT convention as the region running from the second conserved V-encoded cysteine to the conserved J-encoded phenylalanine. The earlier analysis of about 570 of the donors excluded any sequence lacking an unambiguous match to a single V gene segment. In an earlier analysis of some 590 of the donors, a V segment was called functional when productive rearrangements were above 56.7%, and segregating when the standard deviation between donors exceeded 5%. To diagnose cytomegalovirus status from the catalog of TCR beta chain sequences, a statistical classification framework was built. In a later analysis, TCR nucleotide sequences were compared against IMGT/GENE-DB human TR gene sequences so that V and J genes could be assigned. Using the TCRdist pipeline, a later analysis assigned CDR3 sequences along with most-parsimonious VDJ recombination scenarios. In a later analysis, each TCR beta chain was defined by its CDR3 amino acid sequence together with its V-gene family, and reads without a unique V-gene family were excluded. As a way to deal with suspected cross-contamination and a sequencing artifact, a later analysis dropped hundreds of nucleotide sequences that were highly shared and had low generation probability. For each public chain, a later analysis derived a clonal expansion index from normalized ranks of inferred template counts within each repertoire. In a later analysis, generation probabilities were computed with a VDJ recombination model fitted to out-of-frame rearrangements, and the resulting probabilities were checked against IGoR. A later analysis scored TCR-TCR, TCR-HLA and TCR-CMV co-occurrence with hypergeometric tests, applying a repertoire-size bias correction to TCR pairs. To estimate false discovery rates, a later analysis permuted the HLA or CMV assignments 20 times. In a later analysis, co-occurring TCRs were grouped with DBSCAN, and TCRdist sequence similarity was added when clustering was performed within HLA-allele-positive subsets. Repertoires with fewer than 30,000 or more than 120,000 public chains were left out of co-occurrence clustering, as were four to six repertoires with anomalous nucleotide sharing. TCRdb holds this immuneACCESS table with in-frame rearrangements only. Some clones are missing; in checked studies, unresolved V genes explain under half, and the rest has no known cause. That table supplies the V and J calls and clone size; D and trimming were determined from the DNA. This sample's table carries 35,000 to 45,000 clones. Clones ranked in the top ten supply about 8% of the sample.

Including the terminal cysteine and phenylalanine, the CDR3 comprises 13 residues. Only the CDR3 region is kept as DNA, spanning 39 bases read in frame from base 1. The germline V gene provides CDR1 SQVTM and CDR2 ANQGSEA. V lost 7 bases and J lost 4 bases, and the count of bases not matched to a germline gene is 7. The receptor was isolated from a male donor in good health and CMV-seronegative. The V gene is TRBV29-1 and the J gene is TRBJ1-3; 7 bases in between match TRBD1. Sequenced material: PBMCs. The CDR3 protein is CSGSTGFGNTIYF. The DNA reads as follows: TGCAGCGGTTCGACAGGGTTCGGAAACACCATATATTTT.